This T cell receptor (beta chain) originates from a study of beta chain features in type 1 diabetes. CDR3 length: 14 amino acids. Germline assignment: CDR1 GTSNPN and CDR2 SVGIG (reference sequence). Between the trimmed V and J ends, which lost 3 bases and 1 base, there was a span of 7 bases. Study findings and constraints: Shortening that was moderate but significant affected the TCRB CDR3s of Type 1 diabetes patients in all four CD4+ subsets. Any HLA-type effect on TCRB rearrangement remained unresolved here. Using cDNA template may skew counts toward highly expressing activated cells.

Isolated RNA was reverse transcribed in full, so expressed TCRB transcripts were sequenced. Generated by immunoSEQ multiplex PCR, the TCRdb table keeps only in-frame clones and is missing some. The sample carries approximately 250,000 clones, under 20% recorded once. The authors took one heparinised blood draw, averaging about 120 mL, from each donor. This clone was observed a handful of times. Its target is not known. The chain carries TRBV30 and TRBJ2-6; D uncertain. The sequence was obtained from a man aged 30 to 39 with type 1 diabetes. The source material was naive CD4+ T cells from blood. CDR3 DNA sequence: TGTGCCTGGAGCGCCCCTTCTGGGGCCAACGTCCTGACTTTC. Translated: CAWSAPSGANVLTF.